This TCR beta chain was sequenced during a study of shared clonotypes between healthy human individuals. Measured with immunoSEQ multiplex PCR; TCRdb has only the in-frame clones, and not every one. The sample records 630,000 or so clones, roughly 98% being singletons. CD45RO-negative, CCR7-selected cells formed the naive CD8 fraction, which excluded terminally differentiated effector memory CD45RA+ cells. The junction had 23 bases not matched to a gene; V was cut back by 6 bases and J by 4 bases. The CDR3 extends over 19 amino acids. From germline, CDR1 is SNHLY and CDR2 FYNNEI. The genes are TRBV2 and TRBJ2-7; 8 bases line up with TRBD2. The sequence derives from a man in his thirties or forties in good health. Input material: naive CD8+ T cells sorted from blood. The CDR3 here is CASRSPGLSGTGGIYEQYF. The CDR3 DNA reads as TGTGCCAGCAGATCCCCGGGCCTTAGCGGGACCGGGGGGATATACGAGCAGTACTTC.